The subject of this entry is one TCR beta chain. These data come from a study of brain metastases from non-small cell lung cancer. The data were produced by immunoSEQ multiplex PCR, yet TCRdb's version contains in-frame clones alone and is incomplete. The data show hundreds of clones, with 87% seen just once and approximately 9% held by the top ten. The specimen sequenced was tumor-adjacent normal tissue. This TCR was sampled from a donor older than 35 with non-small cell lung cancer.

The CDR3 region has the DNA TGTGCCAGCAGCCAGACCGGGACTAGCGCCCAAGAGACCCAGTACTTC. Protein sequence: CASSQTGTSAQETQYF. The chain carries TRBV4-2 and TRBJ2-5; 10 bases align to TRBD2. This CDR3 is built from 16 residues. CDR1 is LGHNA and CDR2 is YNFKEQ in the germline V gene. Losses at the gene ends were 3 bases for V and 1 base for J; bases not matched to a gene: 5.